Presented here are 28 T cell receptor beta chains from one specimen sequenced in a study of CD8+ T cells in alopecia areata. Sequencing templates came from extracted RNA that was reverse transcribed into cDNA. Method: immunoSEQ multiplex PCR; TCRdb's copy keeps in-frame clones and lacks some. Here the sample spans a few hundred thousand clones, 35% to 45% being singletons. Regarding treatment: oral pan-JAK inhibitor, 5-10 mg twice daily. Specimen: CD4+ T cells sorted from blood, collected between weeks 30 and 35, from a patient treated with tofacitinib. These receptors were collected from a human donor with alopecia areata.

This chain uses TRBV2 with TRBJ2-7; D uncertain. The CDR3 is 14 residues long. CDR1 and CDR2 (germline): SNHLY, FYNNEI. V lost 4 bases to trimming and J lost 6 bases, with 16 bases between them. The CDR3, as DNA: TGTGCCAGCAGTGGGGCTGAGTGGGGTTCCGAGCAGTACTTC. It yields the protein CASSGAEWGSEQYF.

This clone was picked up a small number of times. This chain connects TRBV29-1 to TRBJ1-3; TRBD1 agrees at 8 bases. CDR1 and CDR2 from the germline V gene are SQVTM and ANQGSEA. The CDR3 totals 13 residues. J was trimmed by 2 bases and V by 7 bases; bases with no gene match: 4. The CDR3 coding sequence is TGCAGCGCTACGGACAGGGCTGGAAACACCATATATTTT. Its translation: CSATDRAGNTIYF.

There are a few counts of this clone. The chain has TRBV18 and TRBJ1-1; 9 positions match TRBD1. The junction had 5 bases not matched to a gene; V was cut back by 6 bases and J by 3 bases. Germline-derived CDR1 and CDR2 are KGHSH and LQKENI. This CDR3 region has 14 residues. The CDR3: CASSFGTGYTEAFF. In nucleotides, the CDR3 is TGTGCCAGCTCGTTCGGGACAGGGTACACTGAAGCTTTCTTT.

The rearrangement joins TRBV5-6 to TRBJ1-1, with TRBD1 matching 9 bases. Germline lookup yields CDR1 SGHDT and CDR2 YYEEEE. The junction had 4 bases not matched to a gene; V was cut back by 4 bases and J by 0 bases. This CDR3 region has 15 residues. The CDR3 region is CASSPGQGVNTEAFF. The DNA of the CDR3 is TGTGCCAGCAGCCCGGGACAGGGAGTGAACACTGAAGCTTTCTTT.

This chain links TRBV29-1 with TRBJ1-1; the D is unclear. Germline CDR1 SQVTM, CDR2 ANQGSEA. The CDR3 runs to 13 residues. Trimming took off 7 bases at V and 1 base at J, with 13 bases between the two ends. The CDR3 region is CSAHTRPNTEAFF. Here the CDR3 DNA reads TGCAGCGCTCACACGCGCCCGAACACTGAAGCTTTCTTT.

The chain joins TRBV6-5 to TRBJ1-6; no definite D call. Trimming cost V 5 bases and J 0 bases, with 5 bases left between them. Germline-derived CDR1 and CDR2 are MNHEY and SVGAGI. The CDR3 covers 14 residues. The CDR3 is CASSRSSYNSPLHF. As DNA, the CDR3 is TGTGCCAGCAGTCGTAGCTCCTATAATTCACCCCTCCACTTT.

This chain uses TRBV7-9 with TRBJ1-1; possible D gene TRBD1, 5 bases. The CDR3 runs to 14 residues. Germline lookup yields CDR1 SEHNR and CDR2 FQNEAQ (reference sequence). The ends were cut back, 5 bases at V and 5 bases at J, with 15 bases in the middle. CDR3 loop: CASSKMDIGTEAFF. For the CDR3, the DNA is TGTGCCAGCAGCAAGATGGACATCGGTACTGAAGCTTTCTTT.

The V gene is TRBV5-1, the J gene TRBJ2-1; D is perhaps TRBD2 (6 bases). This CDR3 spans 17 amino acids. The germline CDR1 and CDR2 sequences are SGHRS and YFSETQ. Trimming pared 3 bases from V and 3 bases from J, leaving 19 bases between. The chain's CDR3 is CASSSGLIGSNYNEQFF. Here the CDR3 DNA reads TGCGCCAGCAGCTCGGGACTCATTGGGTCTAACTACAATGAGCAGTTCTTC.

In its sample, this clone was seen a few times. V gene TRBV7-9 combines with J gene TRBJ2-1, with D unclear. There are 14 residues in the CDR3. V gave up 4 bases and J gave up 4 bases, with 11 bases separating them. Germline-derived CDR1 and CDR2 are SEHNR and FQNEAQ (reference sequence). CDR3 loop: CASSSRTVYNEQFF. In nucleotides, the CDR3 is TGTGCCAGCAGCTCCCGGACCGTTTACAATGAGCAGTTCTTC.

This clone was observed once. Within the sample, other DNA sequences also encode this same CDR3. CDR3 sequence reads: CASSRPGQGAYEQYF. Here the CDR3 DNA reads TGTGCCAGCTCCCGCCCGGGACAGGGGGCCTACGAGCAGTACTTC. The chain is built from TRBV18 and TRBJ2-7; 11 bases fit TRBD1. The CDR3 has 15 amino acids. Per the germline V gene, CDR1 is KGHSH and CDR2 is LQKENI. Trimming cost V 6 bases and J 2 bases; bases outside gene matches: 6.

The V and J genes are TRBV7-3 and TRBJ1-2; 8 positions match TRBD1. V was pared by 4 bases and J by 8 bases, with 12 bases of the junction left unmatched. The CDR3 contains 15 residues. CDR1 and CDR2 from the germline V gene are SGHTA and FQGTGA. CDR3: CASSSTTDRADGYTF. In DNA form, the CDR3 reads TGTGCCAGCAGCTCCACGACGGACAGGGCGGACGGCTACACCTTC.

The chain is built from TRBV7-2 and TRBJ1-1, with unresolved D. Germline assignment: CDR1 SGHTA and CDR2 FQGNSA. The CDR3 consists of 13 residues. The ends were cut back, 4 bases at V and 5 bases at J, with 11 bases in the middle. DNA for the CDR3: TGTGCCAGCAGCTCACAACTGAGGACTGAAGCTTTCTTT. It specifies CASSSQLRTEAFF. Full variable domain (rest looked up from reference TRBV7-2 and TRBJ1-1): GAGVSQSPSNKVTEKGKDVELRCDPISGHTALYWYRQSLGQGLEFLIYFQGNSAPDKSGLPSDRFSAERTGGSVSTLTIQRTQQEDSAVYLCASSSQLRTEAFFGQGTRLTVV.

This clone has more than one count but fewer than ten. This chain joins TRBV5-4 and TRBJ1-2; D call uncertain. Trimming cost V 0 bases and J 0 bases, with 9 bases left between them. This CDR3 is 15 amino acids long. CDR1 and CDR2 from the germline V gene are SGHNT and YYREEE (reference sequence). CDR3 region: CASSLGLSTNYGYTF. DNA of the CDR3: TGTGCCAGCAGCTTGGGTCTCTCCACTAACTATGGCTACACCTTC.

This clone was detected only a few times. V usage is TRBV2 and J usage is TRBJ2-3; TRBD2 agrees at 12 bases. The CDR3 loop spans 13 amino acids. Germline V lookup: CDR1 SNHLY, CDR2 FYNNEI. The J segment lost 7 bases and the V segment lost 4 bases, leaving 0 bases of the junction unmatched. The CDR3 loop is CASSGTSGNTQYF. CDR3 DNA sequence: TGTGCCAGCAGTGGGACTAGCGGGAATACGCAGTATTTT.

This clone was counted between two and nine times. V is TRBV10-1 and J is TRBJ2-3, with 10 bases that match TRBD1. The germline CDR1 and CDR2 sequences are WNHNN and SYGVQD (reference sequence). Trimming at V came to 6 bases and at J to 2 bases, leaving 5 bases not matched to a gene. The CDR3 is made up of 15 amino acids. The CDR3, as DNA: TGCGCCAGCAGCGCGGGGACAGGGGTCACAGATACGCAGTATTTT. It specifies CASSAGTGVTDTQYF.

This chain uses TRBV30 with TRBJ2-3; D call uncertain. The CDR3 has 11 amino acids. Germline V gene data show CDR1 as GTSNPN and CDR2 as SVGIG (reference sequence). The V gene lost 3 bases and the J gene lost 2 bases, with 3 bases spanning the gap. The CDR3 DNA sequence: TGTGCCTGGAGCCACACAGATACGCAGTATTTT. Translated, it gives CAWSHTDTQYF.

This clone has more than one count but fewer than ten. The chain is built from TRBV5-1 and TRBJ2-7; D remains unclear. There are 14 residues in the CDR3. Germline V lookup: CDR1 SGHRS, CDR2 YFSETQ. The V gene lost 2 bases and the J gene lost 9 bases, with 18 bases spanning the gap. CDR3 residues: CASSFGPSEVRQYF. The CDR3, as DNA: TGCGCCAGCAGCTTCGGCCCCTCCGAGGTCCGGCAGTACTTC.

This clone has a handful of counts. The CDR3 region is CASLSLGGEQYF. The CDR3 bases are TGTGCCAGCCTATCCCTGGGAGGAGAGCAGTACTTC. The rearrangement uses TRBV2 and TRBJ2-7; D is possibly TRBD2 (6 bases). V was trimmed by 8 bases and J by 7 bases, leaving 15 bases between them. From germline, CDR1 is SNHLY and CDR2 FYNNEI. There are 12 residues in the CDR3.

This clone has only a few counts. This CDR3 is CSGSRETTQYF. The CDR3 coding sequence is TGCAGTGGGAGCAGGGAGACGACCCAGTACTTC. The gene calls are TRBV20-1 and TRBJ2-5, with D tentatively TRBD1 or TRBD2 (5 bases each). The germline CDR1 and CDR2 sequences are DFQATT and SNEGSKA (reference sequence). The CDR3 extends over 11 amino acids. Trimming stripped 7 bases from V and 7 bases from J, with 13 bases between.

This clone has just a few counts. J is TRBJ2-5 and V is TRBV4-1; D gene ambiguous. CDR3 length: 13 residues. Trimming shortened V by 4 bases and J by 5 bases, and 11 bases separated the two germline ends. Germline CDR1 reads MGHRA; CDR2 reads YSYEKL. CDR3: CASSLLLGETQYF. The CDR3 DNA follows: TGCGCCAGCAGCCTTCTTCTCGGGGAGACCCAGTACTTC.

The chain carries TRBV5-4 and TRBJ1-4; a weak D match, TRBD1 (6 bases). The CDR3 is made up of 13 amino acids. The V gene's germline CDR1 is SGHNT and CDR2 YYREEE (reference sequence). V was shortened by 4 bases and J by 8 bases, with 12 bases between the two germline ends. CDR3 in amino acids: CASSIGTSEKLFF. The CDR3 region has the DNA TGTGCCAGCAGCATCGGGACATCGGAAAAACTGTTTTTT.

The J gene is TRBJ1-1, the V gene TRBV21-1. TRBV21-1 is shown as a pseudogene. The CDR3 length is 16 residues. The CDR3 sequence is CASSKAGPTGDTEAFF. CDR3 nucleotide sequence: TGTGCCAGCAGCAAAGCAGGTCCCACCGGGGACACTGAAGCTTTCTTT.

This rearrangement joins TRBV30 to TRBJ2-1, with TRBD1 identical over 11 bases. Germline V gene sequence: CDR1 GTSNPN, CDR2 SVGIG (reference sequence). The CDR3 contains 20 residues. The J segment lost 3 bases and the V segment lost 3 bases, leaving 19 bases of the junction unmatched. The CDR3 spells CAWRIPPGQGVWSGYNEQFF. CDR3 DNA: TGTGCCTGGAGAATCCCGCCGGGACAGGGGGTTTGGAGTGGCTACAATGAGCAGTTCTTC.

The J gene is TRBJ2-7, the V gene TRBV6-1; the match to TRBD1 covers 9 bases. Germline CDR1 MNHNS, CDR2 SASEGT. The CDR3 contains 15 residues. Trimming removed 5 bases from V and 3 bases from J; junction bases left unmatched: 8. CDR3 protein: CASSFGQGILYEQYF. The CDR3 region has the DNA TGTGCCAGCAGTTTTGGACAGGGGATTCTCTACGAGCAGTACTTC.

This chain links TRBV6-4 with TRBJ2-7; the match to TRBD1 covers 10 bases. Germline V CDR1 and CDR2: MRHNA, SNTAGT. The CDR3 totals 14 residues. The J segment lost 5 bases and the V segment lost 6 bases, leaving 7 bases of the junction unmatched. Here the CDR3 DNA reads TGTGCCAGCAGGGAGGACAGGGGGTCCCACGAGCAGTACTTC. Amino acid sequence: CASREDRGSHEQYF.

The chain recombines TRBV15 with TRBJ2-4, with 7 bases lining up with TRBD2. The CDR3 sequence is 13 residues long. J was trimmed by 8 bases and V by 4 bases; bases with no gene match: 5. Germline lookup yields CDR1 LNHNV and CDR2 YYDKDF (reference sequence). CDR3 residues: CATSKVGGDIQYF. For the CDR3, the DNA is TGTGCCACCAGCAAGGTGGGGGGGGACATTCAGTACTTC. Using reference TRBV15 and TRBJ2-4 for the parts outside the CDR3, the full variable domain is DAMVIQNPRYQVTQFGKPVTLSCSQTLNHNVMYWYQQKSSQAPKLLFHYYDKDFNNEADTPDNFQSRRPNTSFCFLDIRSPGLGDTAMYLCATSKVGGDIQYFGAGTRLSVL.

DNA of the CDR3: TGCAGCGTCCAGGGGCGTAATGAAAAACTGTTTTTT. Translation gives CSVQGRNEKLFF. This chain connects TRBV29-1 to TRBJ1-4, with D possibly TRBD1 on 6 matching bases. Germline CDR1 and CDR2: SQVTM and ANQGSEA. This CDR3 has 12 residues. V lost 6 bases and J lost 4, with 9 bases in between. Full variable domain (rest looked up from reference TRBV29-1 and TRBJ1-4): SAVISQKPSRDICQRGTSLTIQCQVDSQVTMMFWYRQQPGQSLTLIATANQGSEATYESGFVIDKFPISRPNLTFSTLTVSNMSPEDSSIYLCSVQGRNEKLFFGSGTQLSVL.

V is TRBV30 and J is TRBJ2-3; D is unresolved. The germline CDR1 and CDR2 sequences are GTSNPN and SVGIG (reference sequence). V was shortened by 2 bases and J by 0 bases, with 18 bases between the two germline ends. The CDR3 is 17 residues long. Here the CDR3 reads CAWSRGRRTNSTDTQYF. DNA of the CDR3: TGTGCCTGGAGTCGCGGAAGGCGGACCAATAGCACAGATACGCAGTATTTT.